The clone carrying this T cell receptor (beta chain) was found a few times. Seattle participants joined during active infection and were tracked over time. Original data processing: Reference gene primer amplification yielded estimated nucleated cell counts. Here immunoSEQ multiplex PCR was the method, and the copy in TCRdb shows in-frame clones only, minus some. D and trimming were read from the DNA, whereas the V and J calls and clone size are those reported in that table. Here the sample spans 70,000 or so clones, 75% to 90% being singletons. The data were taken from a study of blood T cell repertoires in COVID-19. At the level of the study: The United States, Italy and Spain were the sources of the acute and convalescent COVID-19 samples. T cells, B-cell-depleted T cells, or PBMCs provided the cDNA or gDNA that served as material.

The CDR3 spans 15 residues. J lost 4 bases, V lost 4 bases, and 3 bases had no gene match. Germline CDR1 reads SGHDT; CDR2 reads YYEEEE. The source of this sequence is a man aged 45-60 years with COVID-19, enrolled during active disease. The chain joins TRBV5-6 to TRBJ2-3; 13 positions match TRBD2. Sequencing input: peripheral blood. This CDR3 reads CASSLGLAGADTQYF. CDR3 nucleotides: TGTGCCAGCAGCCTAGGACTAGCGGGAGCAGATACGCAGTATTTT.